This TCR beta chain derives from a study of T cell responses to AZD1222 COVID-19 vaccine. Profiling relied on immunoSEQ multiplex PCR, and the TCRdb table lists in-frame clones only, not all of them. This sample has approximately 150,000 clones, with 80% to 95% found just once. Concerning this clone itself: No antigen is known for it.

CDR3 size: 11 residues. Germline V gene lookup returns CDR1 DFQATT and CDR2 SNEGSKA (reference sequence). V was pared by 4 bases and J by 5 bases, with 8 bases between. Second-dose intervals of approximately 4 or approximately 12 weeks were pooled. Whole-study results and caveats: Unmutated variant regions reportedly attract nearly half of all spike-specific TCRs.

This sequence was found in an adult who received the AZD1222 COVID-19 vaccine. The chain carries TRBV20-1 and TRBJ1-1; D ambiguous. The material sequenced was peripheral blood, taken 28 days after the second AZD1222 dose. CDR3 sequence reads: CSATIGTEAFF. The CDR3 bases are TGCAGTGCTACCATTGGAACTGAAGCTTTCTTT.